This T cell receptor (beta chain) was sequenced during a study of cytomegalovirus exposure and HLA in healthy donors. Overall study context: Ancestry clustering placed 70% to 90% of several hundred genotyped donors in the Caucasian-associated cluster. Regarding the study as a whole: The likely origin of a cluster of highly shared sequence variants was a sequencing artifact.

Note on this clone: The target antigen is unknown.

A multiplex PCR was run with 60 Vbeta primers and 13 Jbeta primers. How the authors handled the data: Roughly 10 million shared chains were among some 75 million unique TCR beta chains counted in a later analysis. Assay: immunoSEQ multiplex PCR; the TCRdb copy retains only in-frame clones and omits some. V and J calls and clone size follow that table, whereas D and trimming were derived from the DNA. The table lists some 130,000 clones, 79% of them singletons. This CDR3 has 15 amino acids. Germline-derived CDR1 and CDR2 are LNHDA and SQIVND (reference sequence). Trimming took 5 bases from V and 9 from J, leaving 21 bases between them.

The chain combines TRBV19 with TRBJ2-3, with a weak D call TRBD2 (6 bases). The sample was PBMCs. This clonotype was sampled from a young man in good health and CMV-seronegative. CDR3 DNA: TGTGCCAGTAGTCCCTCGGGCGGGACCCCCGTGACGCAGTATTTT. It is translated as CASSPSGGTPVTQYF.